This T cell receptor (beta chain) was found in a study of T cell changes during pregnancy in multiple sclerosis. The data were produced by immunoSEQ multiplex PCR, yet TCRdb's version contains in-frame clones alone and is incomplete. The sample has some 57,000 clones; 91% are singletons. Trimming stripped 4 bases from V and 0 bases from J, with 12 bases between. The length of the CDR3 is 15 residues. Germline lookup yields CDR1 SGHRS and CDR2 YFSETQ. The origin of this receptor is a female donor in good health, enrolled as a control in a pregnancy study. The sample was CD4+ T cells from peripheral blood mononuclear cells, taken after pregnancy. V and J are TRBV5-1 and TRBJ2-3, with D possibly being TRBD1 (6 bases). CDR3: CASSPGQLSTDTQYF. For the CDR3, the DNA is TGCGCCAGCAGCCCGGGACAATTGAGCACAGATACGCAGTATTTT.